The source of this TCR beta chain is a study of molecular identifiers for immune sequencing clone quantification. Study-wide context: For replicates, RNA isolated from roughly 21,000 or 96,000 naive CD8 cells was divided into five portions, of which four were sequenced.

TCRdb itself ran the PCR reads through MiXCR, one entry per CDR3 protein. The sample lists 300,000 to 400,000 distinct CDR3 sequences, roughly a fifth occurring once. With 10%, 30% or 50% of RNA, about 17,000 to 1,100,000 naive CD8 T cells were sequenced. General study points: It was shown that clones above 20 RNA copies held over 98% of effector molecules, but under 1% in naive cells. Identical TCR molecules that share a barcode could lead to an underestimation of highly expanded clone sizes.

This clonotype was detected ten times or more. Its antigen is undetermined. This clonotype was obtained from a human donor in good health. Some libraries in this study had Jurkat cell RNA spiked in. Sequencing was performed on naive CD8+ T cells from blood, with Jurkat cell RNA spiked in. Subset in this sample: FACS-sorted CD8+CD4-CCR7+CD45RA+ naive T cells.

This CDR3 is CATSRDRRGNNSPLHF. The CDR3 DNA sequence: TGTGCCACCAGCAGAGATCGTCGGGGGAATAATTCACCCCTCCACTTT. The chain employs TRBV15 and TRBJ1-6, with D possibly being TRBD1 (5 bases). V was cut by 0 bases and J by 5 bases, with 11 bases left in between. CDR3 size: 16 residues. CDR1 and CDR2 from the germline V gene are LNHNV and YYDKDF (reference sequence).